The clone carrying this T cell receptor (beta chain) was seen many times. The antigen is not known. This sample was included in a study of CD8 T cells in ankylosing spondylitis. Whole-study findings and limits: CD8+ cells made up the disease-linked clones, which were relatively rare in peripheral blood.

With 3 bases clipped from V and 2 bases from J, the junction kept 3 bases outside the gene matches. Germline V gives CDR1 WNHNN, CDR2 SYGVQD (reference sequence). The CDR3 contains 15 residues. Molecular-barcoded quantitative 5'-RACE produced these TCR beta libraries. Each CDR3 protein is one row after TCRdb ran MiXCR on the 5' RACE reads. The sample contains about 240,000 distinct CDR3 sequences, about 10% of which appear only once. The TCR was taken from a male donor with ankylosing spondylitis or in good health (not recorded which). The source material was blood, either unsorted or a sorted T cell fraction (not recorded which). This chain uses TRBV10-1 with TRBJ2-3; 9 bases align to TRBD2. The CDR3 region is CASSDSGSATDTQYF. The CDR3 nucleotides read TGCGCCAGCAGTGATAGCGGGAGCGCCACAGATACGCAGTATTTT.